A single sample is the source of the 21 T cell receptor beta chains below, sequenced in a study of T cells expressing NK-cell markers (dated by TCRdb to about 2020). The library was prepared using 5' RACE. The data were produced on an Illumina HiSeq 2000. After the reads were reprocessed by TCRdb, one entry was made per CDR3 protein sequence, with no DNA. This sample's table lists about 150,000 distinct CDR3 sequences. The ten top clones hold around 35% of the sample. The sequenced material came from blood T cells: a sorted CD56 or NKG2C T cell subset, CD4+ or CD8+ T cells, or bulk PBMC T cells (not recorded which). These receptor sequences come from a woman aged 45-59 years in good health. Donor details come from another sample of the same person, matched by shared clones.

This chain connects TRBV11-2 to TRBJ1-1; TCRdb gives TRBD1 as the D gene, but with no DNA this cannot be confirmed. This CDR3 contains 14 residues. The germline gives CDR1 SGHAT, CDR2 FQNNGV. The CDR3: CASSPGVMNTEAFF.

CDR3 region: CASRLTAPANYGYTF. The rearrangement links TRBV2 to TRBJ1-2; absent DNA, TCRdb's TRBD1 call cannot be checked. CDR1 is SNHLY and CDR2 is FYNNEI in the germline V gene. The CDR3 extends over 15 amino acids.

The CDR3 protein is CASRDWTGGSYNEQFF. The chain links TRBV12-3 or TRBV12-4 to TRBJ2-1; with no DNA, the TCRdb D assignment of TRBD1 cannot be verified. The CDR3 consists of 16 residues.

The chain links TRBV14 to TRBJ2-3. Germline loops: CDR1 SGHDN, CDR2 FVKESK. The CDR3 consists of 13 residues. The CDR3 sequence: CASSASITDTQYF.

The V and J genes are TRBV29-1 and TRBJ2-4; TCRdb designates TRBD1, a call that cannot be tested without DNA. The CDR3 runs to 15 residues. Germline CDR1 is SQVTM and CDR2 is ANQGSEA. The CDR3 sequence: CSVETGTIAKNIQYF.

This chain links TRBV7-9 with TRBJ2-1; TCRdb returns TRBD1, unconfirmable since there is no DNA. Looked up from germline, CDR1 is SEHNR and CDR2 is FQNEAQ (reference sequence). The CDR3 is 15 amino acids. CDR3 region: CASSFPQGVYNEQFF.

J is TRBJ2-3 and V is TRBV7-9. The CDR3 runs to 15 residues. The V gene's germline CDR1 is SEHNR and CDR2 FQNEAQ (reference sequence). CDR3: CASSLIGSSTDTQYF.

The V gene is TRBV4-1, the J gene TRBJ1-5; TCRdb lists TRBD1, though no DNA is available to test this call. CDR1 is MGHRA and CDR2 is YSYEKL in the germline V gene. The CDR3 loop spans 17 amino acids. This chain's CDR3 is CASSQDPAWGANQPQHF.

The chain combines TRBV23-1 with TRBJ2-3; there is no DNA to check the TCRdb D call of TRBD1. TRBV23-1 is an ORF, and what it does is uncertain. CDR3 size: 17 residues. Here the CDR3 reads CASSQPSSGQGTDTQYF.

This rearrangement joins TRBV4-1 to TRBJ2-3; checking the TCRdb D call of TRBD2 is not possible without DNA. This CDR3 contains 17 residues. Germline V gene data show CDR1 as MGHRA and CDR2 as YSYEKL. CDR3 residues: CASSQEVAGPSWKTQYF.

The rearrangement links TRBV5-1 to TRBJ2-7; TCRdb's D gene call, TRBD1, goes unchecked for lack of DNA. The CDR3 extends over 14 amino acids. The germline V gene has CDR1 SGHRS and CDR2 YFSETQ. The CDR3: CASSPSGHPYEQYF.

The CDR3 loop is CASSYNRESPGDTIYF. The chain employs TRBV7-9 and TRBJ1-3. The germline CDR1 and CDR2 sequences are SEHNR and FQNEAQ (reference sequence). CDR3 length equals 16 residues.

The CDR3 spells CASSGTWDRGHSPLHF. The V and J genes are TRBV6-1 and TRBJ1-6; no DNA is available, so the TRBD1 call from TCRdb remains unchecked. Germline assignment: CDR1 MNHNS and CDR2 SASEGT. The CDR3 is 16 amino acids.

The gene calls are TRBV7-9 and TRBJ2-3; the D call of TRBD1 rests on TCRdb alone, since no DNA is present to check it. From germline, CDR1 is SEHNR and CDR2 FQNEAQ (reference sequence). This CDR3 region has 11 residues. The CDR3 loop is CASTPGDTQYF.

The chain carries TRBV19 and TRBJ1-1; no DNA is available, so the TRBD1 call from TCRdb remains unchecked. The CDR3 contains 16 residues. Per germline, CDR1 LNHDA and CDR2 SQIVND (reference sequence). CDR3 residues: CASSITNTGLVTEAFF.

This chain's CDR3 is CASSADGPQDSDTQYF. V is TRBV7-9 and J is TRBJ2-3. The germline gives CDR1 SEHNR, CDR2 FQNEAQ (reference sequence). CDR3 size: 16 residues.

The J gene is TRBJ2-7, the V gene TRBV5-1; TCRdb calls TRBD1, which cannot be checked without DNA. The V gene's germline CDR1 is SGHRS and CDR2 YFSETQ. The length of the CDR3 is 14 residues. CDR3 sequence: CASRRDRYSYEQYF.

The rearrangement links TRBV12-3 or TRBV12-4 to TRBJ2-5; TCRdb gives TRBD2 as the D gene, but with no DNA this cannot be confirmed. CDR3 length: 16 amino acids. The chain's CDR3 is CASRALAGGGEETQYF.

The J gene is TRBJ2-1, the V gene TRBV7-9; lacking DNA, the TRBD1 call made by TCRdb goes unchecked. Germline-derived CDR1 and CDR2 are SEHNR and FQNEAQ (reference sequence). The CDR3 has 13 amino acids. CDR3: CASSPWDFNEQFF.

This chain links TRBV12-3 or TRBV12-4 with TRBJ1-4; as DNA is missing, the TRBD1 call by TCRdb cannot be tested. The CDR3 has 14 amino acids. The CDR3: CASSLGTGNEKLFF.

V is TRBV11-2 and J is TRBJ2-5; TCRdb's D call, TRBD2, is unchecked because there is no DNA. From germline, CDR1 is SGHAT and CDR2 FQNNGV. The CDR3 length is 15 residues. The CDR3 is CASSYLAGAGETQYF.